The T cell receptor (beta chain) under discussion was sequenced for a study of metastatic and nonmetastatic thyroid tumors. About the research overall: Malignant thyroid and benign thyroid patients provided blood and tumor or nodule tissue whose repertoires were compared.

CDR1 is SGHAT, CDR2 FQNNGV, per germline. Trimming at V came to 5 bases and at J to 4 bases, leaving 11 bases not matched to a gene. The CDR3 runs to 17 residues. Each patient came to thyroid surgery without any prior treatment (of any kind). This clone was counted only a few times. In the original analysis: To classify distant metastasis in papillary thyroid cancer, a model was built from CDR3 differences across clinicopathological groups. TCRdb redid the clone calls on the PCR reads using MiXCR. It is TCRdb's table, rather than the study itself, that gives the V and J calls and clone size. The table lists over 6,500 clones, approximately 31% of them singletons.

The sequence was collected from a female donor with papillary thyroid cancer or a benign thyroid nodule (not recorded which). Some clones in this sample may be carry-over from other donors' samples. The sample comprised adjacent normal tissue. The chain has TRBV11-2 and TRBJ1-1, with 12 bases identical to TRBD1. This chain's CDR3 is CASSLGPGQGAVTEAFF. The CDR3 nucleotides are TGTGCCAGCAGCCTCGGACCGGGACAGGGGGCGGTCACTGAAGCTTTCTTT.